Listed below are T cell receptor beta chains from one sample, sequenced in a study of shared clonotypes between healthy human individuals. TCRdb keeps only in-frame clones here, not all; method: immunoSEQ multiplex PCR. The sample comprises around 2,000,000 clones, about 92% of which are singletons, and roughly 1.7% rests with the top ten. The sample was naive CD8+ T cells from PBMCs. These receptors all come from a man aged 18 to 30 in good health. Some clones in this sample may be carry-over from other donors' samples. The CDR3 runs from the conserved cysteine through the conserved F or W. D genes are given only for firm matches. Clone size is not always given. Where it is, it says once, few, many or a class for expanded clones.

TRBV27	NA	15	NA	TRBJ1-5	CASRAGRGGNQPQHF	TGTGCCAGCAGGGCGGGCAGGGGAGGCAATCAGCCCCAGCATTTT
TRBV27	NA	15	TRBD2	TRBJ2-1	CASSLWASGSGEQFF	TGTGCCAGCAGTTTGTGGGCTAGCGGTTCTGGTGAGCAGTTCTTC
TRBV7-6	NA	18	TRBD1	TRBJ2-7	CASSPGTGGPRTSYEQYF	TGTGCCAGCAGCCCCGGGACAGGGGGCCCCCGCACGTCCTACGAGCAGTACTTC
TRBV4-3	NA	12	NA	TRBJ2-5	CASSNTRGTQYF	TGCGCCAGCAGCAACACGAGGGGGACCCAGTACTTC
TRBV28	NA	12	NA	TRBJ2-3	CASSLFSDTQYF	TGTGCCAGCAGTTTGTTTTCAGATACGCAGTATTTT
TRBV6-1	NA	15	TRBD2	TRBJ2-7	CASILAGGARNEQYF	TGTGCCAGCATCTTAGCGGGAGGGGCTAGGAACGAGCAGTACTTC
TRBV7-2	NA	15	NA	TRBJ2-7	CASSSPPDEAYEQYF	TGTGCCAGCAGCTCCCCCCCCGACGAAGCCTACGAGCAGTACTTC
TRBV19	NA	16	NA	TRBJ2-3	CAASRSISSRTDTQYF	TGTGCCGCCAGTAGAAGTATCTCGAGTCGCACAGATACGCAGTATTTT
TRBV7-9	NA	16	TRBD1	TRBJ1-4	CASRTTGGWTNEKLFF	TGTGCCAGCAGAACCACAGGGGGCTGGACTAATGAAAAACTGTTTTTT
TRBV5-6	once	16	TRBD1	TRBJ1-1	CASSWGRGRLTTEAFF	TGTGCCAGCAGCTGGGGCAGGGGGCGCCTAACCACTGAAGCTTTCTTT
TRBV27	NA	11	NA	TRBJ2-1	CASSFKNEQFF	TGTGCCAGCAGTTTCAAGAATGAGCAGTTCTTC
TRBV7-8	NA	15	TRBD1	TRBJ1-1	CASNPTGDLNTEAFF	TGTGCCAGCAACCCGACAGGGGACCTGAACACTGAAGCTTTCTTT
TRBV27	NA	12	NA	TRBJ2-3	CASSLNSDTQYF	TGTGCCAGCAGTTTAAACTCAGATACGCAGTATTTT
TRBV6-1	once	14	NA	TRBJ2-7	CASSGGFWDDEQYF	TGTGCCAGCAGTGGGGGGTTTTGGGACGACGAGCAGTACTTC
TRBV7-9	NA	13	NA	TRBJ2-4	CASSLASHDWQYF	TGTGCCAGCAGCTTAGCCAGCCACGACTGGCAGTACTTC
TRBV11-2	NA	16	TRBD1	TRBJ2-5	CASSPWDRDYQETQYF	TGTGCCAGCAGCCCCTGGGACAGGGACTATCAAGAGACCCAGTACTTC
TRBV6-1	NA	16	NA	TRBJ1-2	CASSEEVGLGVDGYTF	TGTGCCAGCAGTGAAGAAGTTGGGTTAGGGGTGGATGGCTACACCTTC
TRBV15	NA	15	NA	TRBJ1-3	CATSPRGGSGNTIYF	TGTGCCACCAGCCCCAGGGGAGGCTCTGGAAACACCATATATTTT
TRBV27	NA	13	NA	TRBJ1-2	CASSPFGVNGYTF	TGTGCCAGCAGTCCCTTTGGGGTGAATGGCTACACCTTC
TRBV7-9	NA	17	NA	TRBJ2-2	CASSSQVTFYGTGELFF	TGTGCCAGCAGCTCCCAAGTTACCTTTTACGGCACCGGGGAGCTGTTTTTT
TRBV4-3	NA	15	NA	TRBJ1-4	CASSQGWDAGEKLFF	TGCGCCAGCAGCCAAGGATGGGACGCGGGAGAAAAACTGTTTTTT
TRBV7-6	once	16	TRBD1	TRBJ2-5	CASSPRTGRRSETQYF	TGTGCCAGCAGCCCCCGGACAGGTCGAAGATCTGAGACCCAGTACTTC
TRBV7-2	NA	11	NA	TRBJ1-1	CASSSAREAFF	TGTGCCAGCAGCTCCGCCCGTGAAGCTTTCTTT
TRBV7-2	NA	14	TRBD2	TRBJ2-1	CASSLFTSGRALFF	TGTGCCAGCAGCTTATTTACTTCCGGGAGGGCGCTGTTCTTC
TRBV11-2	NA	15	TRBD1	TRBJ2-7	CASSSGTGGAYEQYF	TGTGCCAGCAGCTCCGGGACAGGGGGCGCGTACGAGCAGTACTTC
TRBV15	NA	19	TRBD1	TRBJ1-2	CATSSETKGFEGAGYGYTF	TGTGCCACCAGCAGCGAAACGAAAGGGTTTGAGGGGGCTGGCTATGGCTACACCTTC
TRBV28	NA	18	TRBD2	TRBJ2-1	CASSLPTSGRAWGYEQFF	TGTGCCAGCAGTTTACCCACTAGCGGGAGGGCGTGGGGGTATGAGCAGTTCTTC
TRBV6-6	NA	13	NA	TRBJ2-7	CASKGGTFYEQYF	TGTGCCAGCAAAGGGGGGACCTTCTACGAGCAGTACTTC
TRBV4-1	NA	14	NA	TRBJ2-7	CASSLGGWDYEQYF	TGCGCCAGCAGCCTGGGTGGGTGGGACTACGAGCAGTACTTC
TRBV6-5	once	14	NA	TRBJ1-2	CASSYLTANYGYTF	TGTGCCAGCAGTTACTTAACAGCTAACTATGGCTACACCTTC
TRBV13	NA	14	TRBD1	TRBJ2-5	CASSQRQGEETQYF	TGTGCCAGCAGCCAAAGACAGGGGGAAGAGACCCAGTACTTC
TRBV11-2	NA	14	NA	TRBJ2-7	CASSLGAGSYEQYF	TGTGCCAGCAGCTTAGGGGCAGGGAGCTACGAGCAGTACTTC